Included here is one T cell receptor (beta chain) sequence, with context. This specimen belongs to a study of blood T cell repertoires in COVID-19. TCRdb's table, derived via immunoSEQ multiplex PCR, lists solely in-frame clones and lacks some. Of about 280,000 clones in the sample, about 89% were seen once. V was trimmed by 4 bases and J by 3 bases, leaving 19 bases between them. This CDR3 contains 16 residues. Germline V CDR1 and CDR2: SGHNT, YYREEE (reference sequence). This rearrangement joins TRBV5-4 to TRBJ1-1, with a tentative D call TRBD1 (6 bases). This TCR was recovered from a man aged 35-49 years with acute or convalescent COVID-19. The sequenced material came from peripheral blood. The CDR3 DNA reads TGTGCCAGCAGCCAACCCTCCACAGGGTCGGACACTGAAGCTTTCTTT. It is translated as CASSQPSTGSDTEAFF.